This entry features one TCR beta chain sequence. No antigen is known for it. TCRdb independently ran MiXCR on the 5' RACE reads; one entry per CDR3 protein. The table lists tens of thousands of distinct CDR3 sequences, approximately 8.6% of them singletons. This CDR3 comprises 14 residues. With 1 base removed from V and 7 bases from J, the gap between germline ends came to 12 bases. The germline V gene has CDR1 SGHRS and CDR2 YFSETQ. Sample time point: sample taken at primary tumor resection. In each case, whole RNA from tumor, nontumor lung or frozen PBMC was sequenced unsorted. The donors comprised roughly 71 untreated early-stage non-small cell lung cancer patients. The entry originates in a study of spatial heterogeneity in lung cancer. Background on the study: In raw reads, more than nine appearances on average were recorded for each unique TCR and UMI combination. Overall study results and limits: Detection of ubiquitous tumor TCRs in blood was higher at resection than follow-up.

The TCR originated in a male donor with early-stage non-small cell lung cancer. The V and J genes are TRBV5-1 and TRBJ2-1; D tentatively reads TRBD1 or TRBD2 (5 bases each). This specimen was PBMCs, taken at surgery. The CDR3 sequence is CASSLSVGGNEQFF. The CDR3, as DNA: TGCGCCAGCAGCTTGAGTGTTGGGGGAAATGAGCAGTTCTTC.